The 16 T cell receptor beta chains reported below all come from one sample, sequenced in a study of blood T cell repertoires in COVID-19. Sequencing was performed with immunoSEQ multiplex PCR; in TCRdb, only in-frame clones are kept and a portion is missing. The table shows some 300,000 clones, with more than 75% occurring only once. Input material: peripheral blood. The receptors originated from a man aged 65 to 85 with acute or convalescent COVID-19.

The V gene is TRBV12-3 or TRBV12-4, the J gene TRBJ1-5, with D uncertain. Trimming left V 5 bases short and J 10 bases short, with 12 bases between. The CDR3 totals 12 residues. The CDR3 bases are TGTGCCAGCAGTCCCCCCCGGGGACCCCAGCATTTT. Translating it yields CASSPPRGPQHF.

This clone was detected once. The rearrangement uses TRBV5-4 and TRBJ2-5; the D is unclear. V was cut by 3 bases and J by 4 bases, with 13 bases left in between. This CDR3 is built from 14 residues. Germline V CDR1 and CDR2: SGHNT, YYREEE (reference sequence). The DNA of the CDR3 is TGTGCCAGCAGCTACCCCGGGTCTCGAGAGACCCAGTACTTC. Protein product: CASSYPGSRETQYF.

DNA of the CDR3: TGTGCCAGCAGGGAACAGGGAGACCAGCCCCAGCATTTT. It yields the protein CASREQGDQPQHF. This chain joins TRBV28 and TRBJ1-5; weak D call: TRBD1 (6 bases). Trimming stripped 6 bases from V and 7 bases from J, with 13 bases between. Germline CDR1 MDHEN, CDR2 SYDVKM. The CDR3 sequence is 13 residues long.

A word on this clone: Other DNA variants within this sample encode the same CDR3. V is TRBV6-5 and J is TRBJ1-5; no firm D call. The V gene lost 5 bases and the J gene lost 0 bases, with 8 bases spanning the gap. CDR3 length equals 14 residues. Germline CDR1 MNHEY, CDR2 SVGAGI. The CDR3 loop is CASSTVYSNQPQHF. DNA for the CDR3: TGTGCCAGCAGTACAGTTTATAGCAATCAGCCCCAGCATTTT.

This rearrangement joins TRBV12-3 or TRBV12-4 to TRBJ1-2, with D possibly being TRBD1 (6 bases). The CDR3 totals 12 residues. Trimming removed 6 bases from V and 8 bases from J, with 13 bases in between. The CDR3 region has the DNA TGTGCCAGCAGCCTACAGGGTCACGGCTACACCTTC. It is translated as CASSLQGHGYTF.

The chain uses TRBV6-1 and TRBJ1-6, with 8 bases lining up with TRBD1. Germline CDR1 MNHNS, CDR2 SASEGT. CDR3 length equals 19 residues. Trimming took 3 bases from V and 0 from J; bases not matched to a gene: 10. The CDR3 DNA follows: TGTGCCAGCAGTGACGGGACAGGTGCTTTGAGCTCCTATAATTCACCCCTCCACTTT. Translation: CASSDGTGALSSYNSPLHF.

The chain combines TRBV2 with TRBJ2-5; 7 nucleotides match TRBD2. This CDR3 has 14 residues. J gave up 3 bases and V 10 bases, and 11 bases lay outside the gene matches. Germline values: CDR1 SNHLY, CDR2 FYNNEI. The CDR3 region is CATGRLASEETQYF. As DNA, the CDR3 is TGTGCCACCGGCCGACTAGCTTCTGAAGAGACCCAGTACTTC.

The chain couples TRBV7-2 to TRBJ2-3, with TRBD2 identical over 8 bases. Germline V CDR1 and CDR2: SGHTA, FQGNSA. The CDR3 runs 17 residues. Trimming took 5 bases from V and 0 from J; bases not matched to a gene: 10. CDR3 DNA sequence: TGTGCCAGCAGCGAATCCCTTAGCGGGGACAGCACAGATACGCAGTATTTT. Encoded protein: CASSESLSGDSTDTQYF.

This chain uses TRBV2 with TRBJ2-4; the D gene is possibly TRBD2 (5 bases). This CDR3 has 17 residues. CDR1 and CDR2 from the germline V gene are SNHLY and FYNNEI. V lost 3 bases and J 4 bases, leaving 19 bases between the germline ends. CDR3 nucleotide sequence: TGTGCCAGCAGTGACGAGGCGAGCGGATACCGTAAAAACATTCAGTACTTC. It translates to CASSDEASGYRKNIQYF.

This chain uses TRBV7-2 with TRBJ2-1; 10 nucleotides align to TRBD1. The germline V gene has CDR1 SGHTA and CDR2 FQGNSA. The V and J ends lost 0 bases and 7 bases, in that order; junction bases with no gene match: 6. The CDR3 is 16 amino acids. CDR3 DNA sequence: TGTGCCAGCAGCTTAGCGCTTGGACAGGGGGGGAATGAGCAGTTCTTC. It is translated as CASSLALGQGGNEQFF.

The chain recombines TRBV11-3 with TRBJ2-7; D not resolved. This CDR3 contains 13 residues. Germline loops: CDR1 SGHNT, CDR2 YENEEA. V was cut by 1 base and J by 3 bases, with 7 bases left in between. CDR3 coding DNA: TGTGCCAGCAGCTTAGGAGGCGGCTACGAGCAGTACTTC. This translates into CASSLGGGYEQYF.

The chain carries TRBV4-3 and TRBJ1-5; a weak D match, TRBD1 (6 bases). There are 14 residues in the CDR3. CDR1 is LGHNA and CDR2 is YSLEER in the germline V gene. V gave up 9 bases and J gave up 5 bases, with 17 bases separating them. CDR3 nucleotides: TGCGCCAGTTCCGGGACATTCCTTGATCAGCCCCAGCATTTT. Its translation: CASSGTFLDQPQHF.

The chain recombines TRBV30 with TRBJ1-4; TRBD1 matches at 7 bases. There are 12 residues in the CDR3. Germline CDR1 is GTSNPN and CDR2 is SVGIG (reference sequence). Trimming took 2 bases from V and 7 from J; bases not matched to a gene: 1. CDR3 DNA sequence: TGTGCCTGGAGTCAGGGGGGTGAAAAACTGTTTTTT. Amino acids: CAWSQGGEKLFF.

The CDR3 DNA reads TGTGCCAGCAGTTTAACAGGGGGCAGTCAGCCCCAGCATTTT. Encoded protein: CASSLTGGSQPQHF. The chain has TRBV28 and TRBJ1-5, with 9 bases matching TRBD1. V lost 2 bases to trimming and J lost 6 bases; unmatched junction nucleotides: 2. This CDR3 comprises 14 residues. Germline V lookup: CDR1 MDHEN, CDR2 SYDVKM.

The chain combines TRBV11-2 with TRBJ2-2; the D gene is possibly TRBD2 (7 bases). Trimming shortened V by 3 bases and J by 2 bases, and 13 bases separated the two germline ends. In germline, CDR1 is SGHAT, CDR2 FQNNGV. This CDR3 has 16 amino acids. The CDR3 bases are TGTGCCAGCAGCTTTAGGGGGGGTCAAAACACCGGGGAGCTGTTTTTT. Its translation: CASSFRGGQNTGELFF.

This chain joins TRBV19 and TRBJ2-2; 14 positions agree with TRBD2. V lost 7 bases, J lost 6 bases, and 10 bases stayed unmatched. Germline CDR1 LNHDA, CDR2 SQIVND (reference sequence). The CDR3 is 17 amino acids. CDR3 in amino acids: CASIRRLAGGSPGELFF. CDR3 nucleotides: TGTGCCAGTATTAGGAGACTAGCGGGGGGGTCCCCCGGGGAGCTGTTTTTT.